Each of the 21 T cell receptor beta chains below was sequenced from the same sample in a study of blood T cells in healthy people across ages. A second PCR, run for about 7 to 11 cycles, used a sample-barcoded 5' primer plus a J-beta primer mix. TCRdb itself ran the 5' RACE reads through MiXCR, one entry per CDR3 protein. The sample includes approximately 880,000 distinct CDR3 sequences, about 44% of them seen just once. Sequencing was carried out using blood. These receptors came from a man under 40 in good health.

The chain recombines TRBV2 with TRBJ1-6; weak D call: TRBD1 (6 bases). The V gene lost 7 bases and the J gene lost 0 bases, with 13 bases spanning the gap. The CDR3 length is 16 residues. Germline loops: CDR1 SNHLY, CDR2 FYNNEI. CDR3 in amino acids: CASKRTDSSYNSPLHF. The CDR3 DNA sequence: TGTGCCAGCAAGAGGACAGACAGCTCCTATAATTCACCCCTCCACTTT.

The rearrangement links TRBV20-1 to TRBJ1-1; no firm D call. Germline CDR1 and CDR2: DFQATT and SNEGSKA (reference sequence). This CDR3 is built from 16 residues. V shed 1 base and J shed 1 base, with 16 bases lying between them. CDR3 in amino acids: CSARGALTRQNTEAFF. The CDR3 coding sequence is TGCAGTGCTAGAGGGGCGCTTACCAGACAGAACACTGAAGCTTTCTTT.

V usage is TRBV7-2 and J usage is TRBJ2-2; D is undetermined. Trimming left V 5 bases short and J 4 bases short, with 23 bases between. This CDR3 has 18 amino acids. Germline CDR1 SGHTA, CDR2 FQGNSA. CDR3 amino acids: CASSPRISASTGTGELFF. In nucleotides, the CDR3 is TGTGCCAGCAGCCCTAGAATCAGCGCATCGACGGGCACCGGGGAGCTGTTTTTT.

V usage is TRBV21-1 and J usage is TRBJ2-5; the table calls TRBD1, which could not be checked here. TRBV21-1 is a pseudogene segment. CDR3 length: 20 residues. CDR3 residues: CPSSGRQDISLHFSYNEQYF. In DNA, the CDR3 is TGTCCCAGCAGCGGTCGACAGGACATTTCACTTCACTTCTCCTACAATGAGCAGTACTTC.

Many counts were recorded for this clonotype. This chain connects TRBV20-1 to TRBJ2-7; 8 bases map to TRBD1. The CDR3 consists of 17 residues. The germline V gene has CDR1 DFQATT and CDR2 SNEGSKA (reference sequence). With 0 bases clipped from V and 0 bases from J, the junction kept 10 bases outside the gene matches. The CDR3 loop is CSARDTLGTGSSYEQYF. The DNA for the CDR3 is TGCAGTGCTAGAGATACCTTGGGGACAGGCAGCTCCTACGAGCAGTACTTC.

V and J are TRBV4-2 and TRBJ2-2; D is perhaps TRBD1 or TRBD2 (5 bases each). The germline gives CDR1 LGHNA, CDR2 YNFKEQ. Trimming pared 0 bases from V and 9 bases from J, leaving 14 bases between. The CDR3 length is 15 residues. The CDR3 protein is CASSQERTGLWELFF. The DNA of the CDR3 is TGTGCCAGCAGCCAAGAGAGAACAGGACTTTGGGAGCTGTTTTTT.

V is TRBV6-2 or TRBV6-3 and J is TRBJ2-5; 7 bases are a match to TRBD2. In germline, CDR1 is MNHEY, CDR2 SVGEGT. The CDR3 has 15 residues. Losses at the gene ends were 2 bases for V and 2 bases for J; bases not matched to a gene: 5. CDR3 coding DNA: TGTGCCAGCAGTTACCTTGCTAGCGGACAAGAGACCCAGTACTTC. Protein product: CASSYLASGQETQYF.

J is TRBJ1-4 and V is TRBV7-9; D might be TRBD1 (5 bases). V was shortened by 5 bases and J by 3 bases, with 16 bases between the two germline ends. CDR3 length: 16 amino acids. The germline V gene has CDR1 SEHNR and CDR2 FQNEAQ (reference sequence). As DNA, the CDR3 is TGTGCCAGCAGCACCAAGCCAGGGCGGGCTAATGAAAAACTGTTTTTT. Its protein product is CASSTKPGRANEKLFF.

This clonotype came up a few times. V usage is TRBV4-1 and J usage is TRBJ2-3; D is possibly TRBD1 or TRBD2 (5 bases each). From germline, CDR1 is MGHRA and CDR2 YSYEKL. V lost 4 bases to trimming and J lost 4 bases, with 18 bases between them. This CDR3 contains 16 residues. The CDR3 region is CASSRRDRGRSDTQYF. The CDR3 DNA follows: TGCGCCAGCAGCCGTCGGGACCGTGGTAGGTCAGATACGCAGTATTTT.

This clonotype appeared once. The CDR3 nucleotides read TGTGCCGCGGGTCGGACAGGGATTTTGGACGAGCAGTACTTC. It encodes CAAGRTGILDEQYF. This chain uses TRBV6-2 or TRBV6-3 with TRBJ2-7; 8 nucleotides line up with TRBD1. CDR3 length: 14 amino acids. The germline gives CDR1 MNHEY, CDR2 SVGEGT. Unmatched junction bases numbered 14, after V lost 11 bases and J lost 5 bases.

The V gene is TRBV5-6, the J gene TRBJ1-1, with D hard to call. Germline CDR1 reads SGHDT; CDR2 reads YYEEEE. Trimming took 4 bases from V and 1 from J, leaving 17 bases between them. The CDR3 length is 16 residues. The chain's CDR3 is CASSLTPDLRNTEAFF. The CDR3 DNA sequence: TGTGCCAGCAGCCTCACGCCCGACTTGCGGAACACTGAAGCTTTCTTT. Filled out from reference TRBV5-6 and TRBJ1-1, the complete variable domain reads DAGVTQSPTHLIKTRGQQVTLRCSPKSGHDTVSWYQQALGQGPQFIFQYYEEEERQRGNFPDRFSGHQFPNYSSELNVNALLLGDSALYLCASSLTPDLRNTEAFFGQGTRLTVV.

DNA for the CDR3: TGTGCCATCAAGGACACCGGGGAGCTGTTTTTT. It encodes CAIKDTGELFF. The chain combines TRBV10-3 with TRBJ2-2; D not resolved. Between the trimmed V and J ends, which lost 7 bases and 3 bases, there was a span of 3 bases. This CDR3 contains 11 residues. Germline assignment: CDR1 ENHRY and CDR2 SYGVKD.

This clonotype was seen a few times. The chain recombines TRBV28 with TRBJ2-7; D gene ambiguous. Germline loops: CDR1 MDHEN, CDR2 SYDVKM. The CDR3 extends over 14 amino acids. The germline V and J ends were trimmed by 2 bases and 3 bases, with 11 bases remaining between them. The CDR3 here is CASSLPGSGYEQYF. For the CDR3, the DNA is TGTGCCAGCAGTTTACCGGGTTCAGGCTACGAGCAGTACTTC.

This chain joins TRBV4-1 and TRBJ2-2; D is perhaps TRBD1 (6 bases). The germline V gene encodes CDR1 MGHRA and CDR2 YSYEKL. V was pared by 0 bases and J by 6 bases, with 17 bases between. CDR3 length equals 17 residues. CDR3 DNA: TGCGCCAGCAGCCAAGATAGATCAGGGGCCCTCCCCGGGGAGCTGTTTTTT. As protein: CASSQDRSGALPGELFF.

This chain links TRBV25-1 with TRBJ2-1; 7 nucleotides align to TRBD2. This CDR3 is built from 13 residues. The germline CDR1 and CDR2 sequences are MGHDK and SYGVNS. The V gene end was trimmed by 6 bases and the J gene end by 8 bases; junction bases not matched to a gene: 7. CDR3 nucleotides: TGTGCCAGCAGGGGAGCGGGACGCCATGAGCAGTTCTTC. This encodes CASRGAGRHEQFF.

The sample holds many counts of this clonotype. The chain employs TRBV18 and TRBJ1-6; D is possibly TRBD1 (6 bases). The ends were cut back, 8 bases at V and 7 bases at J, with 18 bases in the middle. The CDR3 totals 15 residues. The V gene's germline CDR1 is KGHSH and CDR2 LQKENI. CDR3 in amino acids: CASAAEGVENSPLHF. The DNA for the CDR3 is TGTGCCAGCGCCGCAGAGGGGGTAGAGAATTCACCCCTCCACTTT.

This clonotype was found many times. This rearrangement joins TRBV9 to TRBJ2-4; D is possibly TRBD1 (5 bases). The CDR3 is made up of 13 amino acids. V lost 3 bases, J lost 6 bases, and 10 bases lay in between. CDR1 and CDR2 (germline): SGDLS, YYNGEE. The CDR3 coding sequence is TGTGCCAGCAGCGAGGGGTTGGCAAACATTCAGTACTTC. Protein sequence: CASSEGLANIQYF.

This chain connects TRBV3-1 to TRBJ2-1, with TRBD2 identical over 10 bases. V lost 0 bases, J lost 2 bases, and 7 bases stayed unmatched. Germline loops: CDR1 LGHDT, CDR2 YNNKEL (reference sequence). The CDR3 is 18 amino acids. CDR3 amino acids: CASSQDLSGGGPYNEQFF. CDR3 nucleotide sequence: TGTGCCAGCAGCCAAGATTTAAGCGGGGGGGGGCCCTACAATGAGCAGTTCTTC.

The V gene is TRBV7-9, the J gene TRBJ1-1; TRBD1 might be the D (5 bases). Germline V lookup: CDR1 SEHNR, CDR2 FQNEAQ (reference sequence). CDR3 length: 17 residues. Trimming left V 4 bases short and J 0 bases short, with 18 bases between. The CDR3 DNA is TGTGCCAGCAGCTGGGGGGGGGGAAGCGGTCTGAACACTGAAGCTTTCTTT. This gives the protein CASSWGGGSGLNTEAFF.

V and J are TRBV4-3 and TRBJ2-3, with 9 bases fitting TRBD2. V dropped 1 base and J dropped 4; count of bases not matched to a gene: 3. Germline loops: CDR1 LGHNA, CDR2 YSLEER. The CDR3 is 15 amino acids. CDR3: CASSQAQRGADTQYF. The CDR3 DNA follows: TGCGCCAGCAGCCAAGCCCAGCGGGGGGCAGATACGCAGTATTTT.

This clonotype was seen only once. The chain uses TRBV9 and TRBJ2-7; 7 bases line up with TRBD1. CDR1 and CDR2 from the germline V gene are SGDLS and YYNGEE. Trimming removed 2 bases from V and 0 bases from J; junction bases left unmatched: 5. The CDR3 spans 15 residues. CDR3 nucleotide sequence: TGTGCCAGCAGCGTTGATGGGACAGCCTCCTACGAGCAGTACTTC. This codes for CASSVDGTASYEQYF. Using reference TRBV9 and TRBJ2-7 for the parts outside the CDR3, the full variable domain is DSGVTQTPKHLITATGQRVTLRCSPRSGDLSVYWYQQSLDQGLQFLIQYYNGEERAKGNILERFSAQQFPDLHSELNLSSLELGDSALYFCASSVDGTASYEQYFGPGTRLTVT.